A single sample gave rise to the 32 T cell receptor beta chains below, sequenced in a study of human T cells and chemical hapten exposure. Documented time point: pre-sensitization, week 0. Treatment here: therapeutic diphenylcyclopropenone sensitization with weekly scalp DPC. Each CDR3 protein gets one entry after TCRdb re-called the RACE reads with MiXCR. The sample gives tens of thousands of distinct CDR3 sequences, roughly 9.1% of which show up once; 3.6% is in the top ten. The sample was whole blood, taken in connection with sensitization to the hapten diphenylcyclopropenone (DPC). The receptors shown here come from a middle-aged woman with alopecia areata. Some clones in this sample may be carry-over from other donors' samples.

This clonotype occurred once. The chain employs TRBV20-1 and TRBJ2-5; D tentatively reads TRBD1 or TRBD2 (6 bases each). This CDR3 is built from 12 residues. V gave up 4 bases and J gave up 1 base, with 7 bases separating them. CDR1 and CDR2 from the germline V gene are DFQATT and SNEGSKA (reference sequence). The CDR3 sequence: CSATGAQETQYF. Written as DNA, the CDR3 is TGCAGTGCTACGGGGGCCCAAGAGACCCAGTACTTC.

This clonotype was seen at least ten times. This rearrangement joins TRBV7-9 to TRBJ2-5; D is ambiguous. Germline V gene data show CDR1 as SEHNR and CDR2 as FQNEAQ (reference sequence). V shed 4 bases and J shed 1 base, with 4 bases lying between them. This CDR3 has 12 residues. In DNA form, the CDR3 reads TGTGCCAGCAGCTGGGGCCAAGAGACCCAGTACTTC. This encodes CASSWGQETQYF.

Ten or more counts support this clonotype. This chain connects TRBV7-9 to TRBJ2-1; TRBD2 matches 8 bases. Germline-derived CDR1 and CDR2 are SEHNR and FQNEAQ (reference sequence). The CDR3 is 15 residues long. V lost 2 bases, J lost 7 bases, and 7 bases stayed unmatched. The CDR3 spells CASSLTGTSANEQFF. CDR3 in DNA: TGTGCCAGCAGCTTAACAGGGACTAGTGCTAATGAGCAGTTCTTC.

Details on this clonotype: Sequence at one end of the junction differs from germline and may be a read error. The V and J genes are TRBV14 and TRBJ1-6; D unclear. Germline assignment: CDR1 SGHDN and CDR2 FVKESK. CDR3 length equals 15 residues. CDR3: CASSEEAGWNSPLHF. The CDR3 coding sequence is TGTGCCAGCAGCGAAGAGGCGGGGTGGAATTCACCCCTCCACTTT.

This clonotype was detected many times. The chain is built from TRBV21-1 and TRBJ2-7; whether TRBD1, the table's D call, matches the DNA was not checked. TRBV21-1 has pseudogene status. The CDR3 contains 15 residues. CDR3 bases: TGTGCCAGCTTTGAACCGGGACAGAAAGCCTCCGAGCAGTACTTC. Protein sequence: CASFEPGQKASEQYF.

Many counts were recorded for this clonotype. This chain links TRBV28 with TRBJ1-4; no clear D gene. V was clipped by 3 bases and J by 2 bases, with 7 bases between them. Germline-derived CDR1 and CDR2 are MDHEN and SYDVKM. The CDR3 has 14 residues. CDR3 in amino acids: CASSFRGTNEKLFF. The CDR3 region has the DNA TGTGCCAGCAGTTTTCGGGGTACTAATGAAAAACTGTTTTTT.

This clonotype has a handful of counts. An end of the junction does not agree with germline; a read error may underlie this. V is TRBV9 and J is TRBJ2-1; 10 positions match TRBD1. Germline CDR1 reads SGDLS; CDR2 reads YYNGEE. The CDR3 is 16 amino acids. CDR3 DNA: TGTGCCAGCAGCGTCGCCGGGACAGGGGCCCCCAATAAGCAGTTCTTC. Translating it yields CASSVAGTGAPNKQFF. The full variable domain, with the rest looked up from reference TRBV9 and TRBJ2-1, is DSGVTQTPKHLITATGQRVTLRCSPRSGDLSVYWYQQSLDQGLQFLIQYYNGEERAKGNILERFSAQQFPDLHSELNLSSLELGDSALYFCASSVAGTGAPNKQFFGPGTRLTVL.

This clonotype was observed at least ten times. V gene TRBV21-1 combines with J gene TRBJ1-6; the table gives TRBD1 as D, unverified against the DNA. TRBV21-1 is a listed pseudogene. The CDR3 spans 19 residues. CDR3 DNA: TGTGCCAGCAGCAAAGCAGAAATGTCACCGGGACACTACTATTCACCCCTCCACTTT. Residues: CASSKAEMSPGHYYSPLHF.

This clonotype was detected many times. The DNA for the CDR3 is TGTGCCAGCTCACCACGGTCAGGGGAGAGCGAAAAACTGTTTTTT. As protein: CASSPRSGESEKLFF. The chain carries TRBV18 and TRBJ1-4; TRBD1 is a possible D gene (6 bases). The germline V gene has CDR1 KGHSH and CDR2 LQKENI. V was cut by 1 base and J by 8 bases, with 14 bases left in between. CDR3 size: 15 residues.

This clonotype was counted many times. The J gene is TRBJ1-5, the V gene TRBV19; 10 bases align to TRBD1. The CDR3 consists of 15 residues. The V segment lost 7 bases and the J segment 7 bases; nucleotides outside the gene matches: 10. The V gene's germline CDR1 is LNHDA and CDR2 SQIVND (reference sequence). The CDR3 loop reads CASNRDRGIRQPQHF. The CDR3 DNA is TGTGCCAGTAACAGGGACAGGGGTATCAGGCAGCCCCAGCATTTT. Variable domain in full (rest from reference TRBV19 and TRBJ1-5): DGGITQSPKYLFRKEGQNVTLSCEQNLNHDAMYWYRQDPGQGLRLIYYSQIVNDFQKGDIAEGYSVSREKKESFPLTVTSAQKNPTAFYLCASNRDRGIRQPQHFGDGTRLSIL.

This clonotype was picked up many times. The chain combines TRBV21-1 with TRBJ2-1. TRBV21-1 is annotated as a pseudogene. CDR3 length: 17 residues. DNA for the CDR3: TGTGCCAGCAGCAAATCCCACTCGAACCGACAATACAATGAGCAGTTCTTC. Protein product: CASSKSHSNRQYNEQFF.

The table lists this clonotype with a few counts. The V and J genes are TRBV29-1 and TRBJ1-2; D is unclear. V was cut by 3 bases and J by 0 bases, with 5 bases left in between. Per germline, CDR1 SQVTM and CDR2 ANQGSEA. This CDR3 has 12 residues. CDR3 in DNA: TGCAGCGTTGAGCATTCTAACTATGGCTACACCTTC. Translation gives CSVEHSNYGYTF.

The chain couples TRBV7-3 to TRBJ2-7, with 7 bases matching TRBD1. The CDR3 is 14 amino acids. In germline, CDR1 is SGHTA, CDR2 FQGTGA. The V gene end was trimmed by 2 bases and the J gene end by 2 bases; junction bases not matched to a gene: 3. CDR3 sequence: CASSLQGVAYEQYF. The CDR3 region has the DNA TGTGCCAGCAGCTTACAGGGGGTGGCCTACGAGCAGTACTTC.

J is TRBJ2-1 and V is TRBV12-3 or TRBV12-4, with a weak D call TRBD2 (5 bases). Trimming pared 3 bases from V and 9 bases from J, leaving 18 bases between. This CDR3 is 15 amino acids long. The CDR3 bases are TGTGCCAGCAGTTTTTCGAGTAGAAACCGGGGTGAGCAGTTCTTC. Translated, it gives CASSFSSRNRGEQFF.

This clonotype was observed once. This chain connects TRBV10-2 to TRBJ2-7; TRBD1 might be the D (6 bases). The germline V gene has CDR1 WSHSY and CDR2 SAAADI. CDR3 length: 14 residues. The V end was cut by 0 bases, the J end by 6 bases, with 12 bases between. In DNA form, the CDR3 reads TGCGCCAGCAGTGAGTCGTGGGGGCCCTTCGAGCAGTACTTC. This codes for CASSESWGPFEQYF.

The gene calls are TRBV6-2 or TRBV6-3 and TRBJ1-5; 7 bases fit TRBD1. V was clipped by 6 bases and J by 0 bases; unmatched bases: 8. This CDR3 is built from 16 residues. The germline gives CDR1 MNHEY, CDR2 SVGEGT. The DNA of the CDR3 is TGTGCCAGCAGCCACAGGGGACCGGATAGCAATCAGCCCCAGCATTTT. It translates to CASSHRGPDSNQPQHF.

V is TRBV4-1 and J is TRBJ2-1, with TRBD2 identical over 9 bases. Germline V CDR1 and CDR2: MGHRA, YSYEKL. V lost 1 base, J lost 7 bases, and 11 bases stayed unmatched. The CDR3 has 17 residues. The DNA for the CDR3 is TGCGCCAGCAGCCAAGGGGCGGGGGGGCGCCACGGGAATGAGCAGTTCTTC. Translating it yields CASSQGAGGRHGNEQFF.

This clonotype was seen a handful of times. The CDR3 coding sequence is TGCGCCAGCAGCCCCACAGGGGCGGCCTACGAGCAGTACTTC. Its protein product is CASSPTGAAYEQYF. The chain carries TRBV4-3 and TRBJ2-7; TRBD1 matches at 7 bases. Germline CDR1 LGHNA, CDR2 YSLEER. The J segment lost 2 bases and the V segment lost 4 bases, leaving 5 bases of the junction unmatched. The CDR3 contains 14 residues.

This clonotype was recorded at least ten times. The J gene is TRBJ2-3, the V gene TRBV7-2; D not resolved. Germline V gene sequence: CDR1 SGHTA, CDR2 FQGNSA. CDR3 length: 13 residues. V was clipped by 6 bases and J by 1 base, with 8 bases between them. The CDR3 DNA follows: TGTGCCAGCAGTCCCCCTGGCACAGATACGCAGTATTTT. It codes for CASSPPGTDTQYF. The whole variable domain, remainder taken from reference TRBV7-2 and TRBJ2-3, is GAGVSQSPSNKVTEKGKDVELRCDPISGHTALYWYRQSLGQGLEFLIYFQGNSAPDKSGLPSDRFSAERTGGSVSTLTIQRTQQEDSAVYLCASSPPGTDTQYFGPGTRLTVL.

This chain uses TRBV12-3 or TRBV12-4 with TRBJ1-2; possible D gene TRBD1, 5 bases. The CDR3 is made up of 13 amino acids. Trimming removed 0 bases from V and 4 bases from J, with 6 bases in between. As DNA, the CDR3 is TGTGCCAGCAGTTTAGCGGGGCCCTATGGCTACACCTTC. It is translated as CASSLAGPYGYTF.

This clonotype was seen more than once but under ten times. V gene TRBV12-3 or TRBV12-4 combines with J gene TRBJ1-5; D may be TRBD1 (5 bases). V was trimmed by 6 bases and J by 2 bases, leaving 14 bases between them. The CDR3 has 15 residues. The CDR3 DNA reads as TGTGCCAGCAGCGGAGGGGATGTGGGCAATCAGCCCCAGCATTTT. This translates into CASSGGDVGNQPQHF.

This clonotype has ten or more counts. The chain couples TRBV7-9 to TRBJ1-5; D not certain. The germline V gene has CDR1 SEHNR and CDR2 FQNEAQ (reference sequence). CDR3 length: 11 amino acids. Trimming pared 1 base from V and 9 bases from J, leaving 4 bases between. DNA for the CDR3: TGTGCCAGCAGCTTAGAGGGGCCCCAGCATTTT. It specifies CASSLEGPQHF.

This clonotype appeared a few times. Written as DNA, the CDR3 is TGTGCCAGCAGTCGGACTAGCGGCGCCAGCTCCTACAATGAGCAGTTCTTC. This translates into CASSRTSGASSYNEQFF. The chain uses TRBV6-1 and TRBJ2-1; TRBD2 agrees at 10 bases. Germline V gene data show CDR1 as MNHNS and CDR2 as SASEGT. The CDR3 runs 17 residues. With 5 bases clipped from V and 0 bases from J, the junction kept 7 bases outside the gene matches.

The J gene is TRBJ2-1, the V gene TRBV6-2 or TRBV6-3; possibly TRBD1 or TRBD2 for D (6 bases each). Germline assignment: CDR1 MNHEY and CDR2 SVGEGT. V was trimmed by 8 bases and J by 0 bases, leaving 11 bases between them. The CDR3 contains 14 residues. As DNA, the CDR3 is TGTGCCAGCGGGGGGCTGACCTCCTACAATGAGCAGTTCTTC. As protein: CASGGLTSYNEQFF.

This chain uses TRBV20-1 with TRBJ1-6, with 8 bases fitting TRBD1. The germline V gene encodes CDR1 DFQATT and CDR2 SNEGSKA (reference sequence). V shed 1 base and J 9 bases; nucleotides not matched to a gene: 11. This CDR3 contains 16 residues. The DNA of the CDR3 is TGCAGTGCTAGAGCCCCTGCAGGGGGACAGGCTTCACCCCTCCACTTT. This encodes CSARAPAGGQASPLHF.

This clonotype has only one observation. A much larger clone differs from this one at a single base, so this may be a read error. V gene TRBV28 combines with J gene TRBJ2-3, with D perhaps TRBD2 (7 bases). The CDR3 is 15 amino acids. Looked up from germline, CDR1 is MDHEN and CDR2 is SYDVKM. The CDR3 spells CASSWGGAVPDTQNF. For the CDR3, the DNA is TGTGCCAGCAGTTGGGGGGGGGCCGTCCCAGATACGCAGAATTTT.

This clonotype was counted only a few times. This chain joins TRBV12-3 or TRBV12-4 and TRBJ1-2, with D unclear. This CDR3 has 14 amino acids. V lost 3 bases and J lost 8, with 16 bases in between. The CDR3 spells CASSFTVTPRGYTF. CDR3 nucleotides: TGTGCCAGCAGTTTTACGGTCACGCCTCGCGGCTACACCTTC.

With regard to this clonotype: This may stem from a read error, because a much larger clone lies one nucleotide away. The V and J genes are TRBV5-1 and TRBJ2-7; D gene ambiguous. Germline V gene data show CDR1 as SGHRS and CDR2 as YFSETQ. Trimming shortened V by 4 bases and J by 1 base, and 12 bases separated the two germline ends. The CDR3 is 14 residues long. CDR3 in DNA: TGCGCCAGCAGCATCCAGACGGATTCCTACGAGCAGTACTTC. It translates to CASSIQTDSYEQYF.

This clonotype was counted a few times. CDR3 loop: CASSLGGGAGANVLTF. DNA for the CDR3: TGTGCCAGCAGTTTAGGAGGGGGAGCTGGGGCCAACGTCCTGACTTTC. This chain connects TRBV12-3 or TRBV12-4 to TRBJ2-6; maybe TRBD1 (6 bases). V dropped 1 base and J dropped 2 bases, with 9 bases sitting between them. This CDR3 spans 16 amino acids.

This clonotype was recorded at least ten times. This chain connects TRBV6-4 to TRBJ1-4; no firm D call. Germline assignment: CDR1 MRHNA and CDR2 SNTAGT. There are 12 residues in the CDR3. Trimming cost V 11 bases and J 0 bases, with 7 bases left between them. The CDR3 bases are TGTGCCGGGTGGCCAACTAATGAAAAACTGTTTTTT. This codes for CAGWPTNEKLFF.

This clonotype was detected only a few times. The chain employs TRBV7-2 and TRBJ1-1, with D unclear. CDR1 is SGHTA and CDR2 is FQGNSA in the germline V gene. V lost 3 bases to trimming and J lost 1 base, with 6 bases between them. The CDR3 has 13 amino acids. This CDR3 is CASSFSQNTEAFF. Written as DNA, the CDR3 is TGTGCCAGCAGCTTTTCACAGAACACTGAAGCTTTCTTT. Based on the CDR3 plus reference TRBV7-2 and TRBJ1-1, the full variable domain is GAGVSQSPSNKVTEKGKDVELRCDPISGHTALYWYRQSLGQGLEFLIYFQGNSAPDKSGLPSDRFSAERTGGSVSTLTIQRTQQEDSAVYLCASSFSQNTEAFFGQGTRLTVV.

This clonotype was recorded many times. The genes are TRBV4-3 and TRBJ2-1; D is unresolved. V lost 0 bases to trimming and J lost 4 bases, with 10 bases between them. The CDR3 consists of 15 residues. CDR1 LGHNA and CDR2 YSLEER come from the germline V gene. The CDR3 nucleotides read TGCGCCAGCAGCCAAGAAAGGGCCAGTTACAATGAGCAGTTCTTC. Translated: CASSQERASYNEQFF.